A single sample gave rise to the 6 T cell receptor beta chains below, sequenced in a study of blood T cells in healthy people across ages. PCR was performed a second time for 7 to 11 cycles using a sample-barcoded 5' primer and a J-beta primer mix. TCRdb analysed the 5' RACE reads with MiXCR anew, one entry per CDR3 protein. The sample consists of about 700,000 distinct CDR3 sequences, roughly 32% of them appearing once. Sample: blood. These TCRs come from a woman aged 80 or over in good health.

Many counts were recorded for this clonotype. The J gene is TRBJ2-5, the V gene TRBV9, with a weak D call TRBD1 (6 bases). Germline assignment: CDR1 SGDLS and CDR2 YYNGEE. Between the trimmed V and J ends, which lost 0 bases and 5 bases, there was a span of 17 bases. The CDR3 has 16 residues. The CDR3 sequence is CASSVGGFRGRETQYF. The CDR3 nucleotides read TGTGCCAGCAGCGTAGGAGGATTCAGGGGACGGGAGACCCAGTACTTC.

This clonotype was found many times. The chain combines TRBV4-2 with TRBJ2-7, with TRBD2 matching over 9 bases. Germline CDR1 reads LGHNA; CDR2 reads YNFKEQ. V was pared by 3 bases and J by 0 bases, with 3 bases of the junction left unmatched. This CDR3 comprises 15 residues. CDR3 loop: CASSQASGNSYEQYF. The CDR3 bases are TGTGCCAGCAGCCAGGCTAGCGGGAACTCCTACGAGCAGTACTTC.

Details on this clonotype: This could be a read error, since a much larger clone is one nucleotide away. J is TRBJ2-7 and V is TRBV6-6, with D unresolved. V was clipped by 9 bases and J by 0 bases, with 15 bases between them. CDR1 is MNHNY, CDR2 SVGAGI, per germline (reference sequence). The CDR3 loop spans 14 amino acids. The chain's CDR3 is CARSQTVSSYEQYF. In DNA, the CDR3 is TGTGCCAGAAGTCAGACGGTGAGCTCCTACGAGCAGTACTTC.

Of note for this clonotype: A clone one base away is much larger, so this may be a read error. CDR3 in amino acids: CANSEFSLAGVNEQFF. The CDR3 DNA sequence: TGTGCCAACAGTGAATTTTCCCTAGCGGGGGTCAATGAGCAGTTCTTC. This sequence joins TRBV6-4 and TRBJ2-1, with TRBD2 identical over 10 bases. The CDR3 has 16 amino acids. CDR1 is MRHNA, CDR2 SNTAGT, per germline.

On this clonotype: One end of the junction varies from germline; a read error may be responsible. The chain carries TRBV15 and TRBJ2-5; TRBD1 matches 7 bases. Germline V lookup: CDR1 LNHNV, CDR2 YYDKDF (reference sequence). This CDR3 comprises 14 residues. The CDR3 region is CAASRDRAQETQYF. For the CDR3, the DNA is TGTGCCGCCAGCCGCGACAGGGCCCAAGAGACCCAGTACTTC.

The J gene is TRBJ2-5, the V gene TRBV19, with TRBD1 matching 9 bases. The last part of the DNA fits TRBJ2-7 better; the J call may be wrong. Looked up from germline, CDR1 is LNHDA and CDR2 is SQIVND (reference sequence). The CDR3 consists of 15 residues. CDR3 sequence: CASSIGGTGRNEQYF. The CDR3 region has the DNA TGTGCCAGTAGTATAGGTGGGACAGGGCGGAACGAGCAGTACTTC.